This T cell receptor beta chain was captured in a study of blood T cell repertoires in COVID-19 (dated by TCRdb to 2020 to 2022). In terms of the full investigation: The collaborator samples originated in the United States, Italy and Spain and spanned the acute and convalescent phases of COVID-19. The repertoires were made available in a free public database intended to serve as a resource for research on the immune response to SARS-CoV-2. The dataset comprised deeply sampled blood TCRbeta repertoires from subjects exposed to, actively infected with, or recovered from COVID-19. Sample metadata almost always included a de-identified subject ID, COVID-19 status, age in years and sex. Where HLA class I and class II types were available, the types were taken from metadata supplied by the sample provider, not from assay-based typing. The material from the prospective study consisted of cDNA or gDNA derived from T cells, B-cell-depleted T cells, or PBMCs. The samples were drawn from two sources: the first 160 participants of the ongoing ImmuneRACE study, and 1,000 to 1,500 subjects contributed by 6 global collaborators.

The paper as a whole reports these results and caveats: How much clinical and demographic metadata was included differed by source and by participant, and the metadata was provided uncurated.

This clone showed up just once. The antigen it binds to is not known. Base qualities are not recorded, but no much larger clone differs from it by a single base. TCRbeta CDR3 regions were amplified from genomic DNA using the immunoSEQ Assay, a bias-controlled multiplex PCR. Per the authors' processing: Nucleated cell counts per sample were estimated from amplification of reference gene primers within the assay. Sequence reads were collapsed and filtered to measure the absolute abundance of every unique TCRbeta CDR3 rearrangement. For each sample, productive Simpson clonality was calculated as the square root of Simpson's diversity index over productive rearrangements. TCRdb mirrors the immuneACCESS table, restricted to in-frame sequences. Some clones are absent from its copies; in checked studies, under half trace to an unresolved V gene, and the reason for the others is unknown. Clone size and the V and J calls come from that table; the DNA yielded D and trimming. In all, the sample holds 70,000 or so clones, and 85% of those were seen once. The ten largest clones add up to roughly 2.9% of the sample.

After removal of 0 bases from V and 4 bases from J, the junction retains 8 bases not matched to a gene. Inclusive of the bounding cysteine and phenylalanine, the CDR3 is 17 residues long. Only the CDR3 part of the read is kept: 51 bases, read in frame from the first base. CDR1 GTSNPN and CDR2 SVGIG are derived from the germline V gene (reference sequence). Whole blood was collected in K2EDTA tubes by collaborating institutions according to the institutions' own protocols. Collaborator samples were shipped for TCRbeta analysis as frozen whole blood, isolated PBMCs, or DNA extracted from either sample type.

The TCR comes from a man older than 75 with acute or convalescent COVID-19. Sequencing was performed on peripheral blood. This chain is built from TRBV30 and TRBJ2-3, and 12 bases in between align with TRBD1. The sequence in DNA is TGTGCCTGGAGTGTTCGAGGGACAGGGGGCGTATCAGATACGCAGTATTTT. Translated, this gives CAWSVRGTGGVSDTQYF.